This TCR beta chain is from a study of control samples from healthy donors and cancer patients. The repertoire was sequenced with immunoSEQ multiplex PCR; TCRdb's copy has only in-frame clones and lacks some. The sample includes about 82,000 clones, 80% to 90% of them seen just once. The CDR3 consists of 16 residues. V shed 2 bases and J 7 bases; nucleotides not matched to a gene: 8. CDR1 and CDR2 from the germline V gene are SGDLS and YYNGEE. The chain has TRBV9 and TRBJ1-4, with 10 bases fitting TRBD1. Input material: blood. The source of this sequence is a man in his fifties or sixties in good health. The CDR3 reads CASSVGTGVSGEKLFF. For the CDR3, the DNA is TGTGCCAGCAGCGTCGGGACAGGGGTTTCGGGTGAAAAACTGTTTTTT.